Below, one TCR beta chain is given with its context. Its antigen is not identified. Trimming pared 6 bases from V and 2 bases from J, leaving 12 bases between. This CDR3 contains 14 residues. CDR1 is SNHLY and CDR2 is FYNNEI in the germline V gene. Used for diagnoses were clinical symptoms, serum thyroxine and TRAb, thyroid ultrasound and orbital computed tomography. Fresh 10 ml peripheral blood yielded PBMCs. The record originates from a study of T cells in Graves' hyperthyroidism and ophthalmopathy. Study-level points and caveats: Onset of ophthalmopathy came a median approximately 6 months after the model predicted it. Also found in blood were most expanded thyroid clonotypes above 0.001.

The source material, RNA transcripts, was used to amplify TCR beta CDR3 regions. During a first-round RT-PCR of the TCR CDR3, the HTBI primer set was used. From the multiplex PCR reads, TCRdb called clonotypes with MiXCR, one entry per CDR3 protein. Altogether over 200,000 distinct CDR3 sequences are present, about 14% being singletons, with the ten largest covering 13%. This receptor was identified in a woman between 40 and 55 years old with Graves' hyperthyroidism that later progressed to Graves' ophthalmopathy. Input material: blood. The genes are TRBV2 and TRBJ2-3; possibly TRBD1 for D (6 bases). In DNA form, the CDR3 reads TGTGCCAGCAGCGCCGACAGGAACACAGATACGCAGTATTTT. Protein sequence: CASSADRNTDTQYF.